A single sample gave rise to the 27 T cell receptor beta chains below, sequenced in a study of Graves' ophthalmopathy and Graves' hyperthyroidism. Researchers took RNA transcripts and amplified TCR beta CDR3 regions from them. Following a first-round RT-PCR that used HTBI primers, a second-round multiplex PCR was carried out. MiXCR was run by TCRdb on the multiplex PCR reads, yielding one entry per CDR3 protein. The repertoire has approximately 1.2 million distinct CDR3 sequences, less than 45% of them found once; the top ten carry approximately 12%. Sequenced input: peripheral blood or thyroid tissue (not recorded which). All receptors derive from an adult man with Graves' hyperthyroidism.

This clonotype was counted at least ten times. The rearrangement uses TRBV7-8 and TRBJ2-7; 9 nucleotides match TRBD1. Germline-derived CDR1 and CDR2 are SGHVS and FQNEAQ. V was clipped by 7 bases and J by 3 bases; unmatched bases: 13. There are 16 residues in the CDR3. The DNA of the CDR3 is TGTGCCAGCACCAAAGGACCGGGACAGGGTATCTACGAGCAGTACTTC. Its translation is CASTKGPGQGIYEQYF.

This clonotype appeared many times. The chain uses TRBV7-9 and TRBJ2-7; D perhaps matches TRBD1 (6 bases). In germline, CDR1 is SEHNR, CDR2 FQNEAQ (reference sequence). V was clipped by 1 base and J by 11 bases, with 18 bases between them. The CDR3 totals 14 residues. The CDR3 nucleotides are TGTGCCAGCAGCTTAGGAACAGGGACCTCGAGCGAGTACTTC. Encoded protein: CASSLGTGTSSEYF.

This clonotype was counted at least ten times. The chain couples TRBV7-2 to TRBJ2-5; D gene ambiguous. Germline V lookup: CDR1 SGHTA, CDR2 FQGNSA. CDR3 length: 13 residues. Trimming cost V 1 base and J 4 bases, with 7 bases left between them. The CDR3: CASSLVRRETQYF. The DNA of the CDR3 is TGTGCCAGCAGCTTAGTACGTCGAGAGACCCAGTACTTC.

The chain recombines TRBV25-1 with TRBJ2-7; D possibly corresponds to TRBD2 (5 bases). Per germline, CDR1 MGHDK and CDR2 SYGVNS. The CDR3 length is 16 residues. Trimming stripped 10 bases from V and 1 base from J, with 23 bases between. CDR3 sequence (DNA): TGTGCCACCACTACCGGAGGCAGGAGCATTTCCTACGAGCAGTACTTC. Protein: CATTTGGRSISYEQYF.

This chain uses TRBV10-3 with TRBJ1-3; perhaps TRBD1 as D (5 bases). Trimming took 3 bases from V and 7 from J, leaving 10 bases between them. CDR3 size: 13 residues. CDR1 and CDR2 from the germline V gene are ENHRY and SYGVKD. CDR3 sequence reads: CAISDGAPNTIYF. The CDR3 DNA sequence: TGTGCCATCAGTGACGGGGCTCCGAACACCATATATTTT.

The rearrangement joins TRBV7-2 to TRBJ1-1; TRBD1 matches 7 bases. In germline, CDR1 is SGHTA, CDR2 FQGNSA. The CDR3 sequence is 12 residues long. With V trimmed by 5 bases and J by 8 bases, 5 bases remained unmatched. The CDR3: CASSHLDREAFF. The CDR3 DNA is TGTGCCAGCAGCCATTTGGACAGGGAAGCTTTCTTT.

This chain links TRBV9 with TRBJ2-2; D is ambiguous. The CDR3 contains 13 residues. V lost 4 bases and J lost 7, with 11 bases in between. Per the germline V gene, CDR1 is SGDLS and CDR2 is YYNGEE. Here the CDR3 DNA reads TGTGCCAGCAGCTCAGGTCTGGTCGGGGAGCTGTTTTTT. Encoded protein: CASSSGLVGELFF.

The sample holds many counts of this clonotype. V and J are TRBV7-9 and TRBJ1-4; tentatively, D is TRBD1 (6 bases). The CDR3 spans 14 residues. With 1 base removed from V and 8 bases from J, the gap between germline ends came to 11 bases. In germline, CDR1 is SEHNR, CDR2 FQNEAQ (reference sequence). This CDR3 reads CASSLVTGPEKLFF. The CDR3 coding sequence is TGTGCCAGCAGCTTAGTTACAGGGCCCGAAAAACTGTTTTTT.

In its sample, this clonotype was seen a few times. This chain links TRBV10-3 with TRBJ1-4, with TRBD1 as a possible D gene (5 bases). Germline assignment: CDR1 ENHRY and CDR2 SYGVKD. Between the trimmed V and J ends, which lost 2 bases and 6 bases, there was a span of 22 bases. This CDR3 is 18 amino acids long. As DNA, the CDR3 is TGTGCCATCAGTGAGGGGACTGGGGACTCAGGAACGCATGAAAAACTGTTTTTT. This translates into CAISEGTGDSGTHEKLFF.

Only a few counts were recorded for this clonotype. The rearrangement joins TRBV28 to TRBJ1-2; D remains ambiguous. The CDR3 sequence is 15 residues long. Trimming took off 3 bases at V and 4 bases at J, with 15 bases between the two ends. Germline CDR1 reads MDHEN; CDR2 reads SYDVKM. The CDR3 region has the DNA TGTGCCAGCAGTTTTGATGATACGGCGTCCTATGGCTACACCTTC. Encoded protein: CASSFDDTASYGYTF.

This clonotype turned up a few times. This rearrangement joins TRBV25-1 to TRBJ1-2; TRBD1 matches 8 bases. Germline CDR1 is MGHDK and CDR2 is SYGVNS. V dropped 1 base and J dropped 3; count of bases not matched to a gene: 7. The length of the CDR3 is 16 residues. CDR3 sequence reads: CASSELERQGHYGYTF. The CDR3, as DNA: TGTGCCAGCAGTGAATTGGAGAGACAGGGGCACTATGGCTACACCTTC.

This clonotype turned up a few times. The gene calls are TRBV7-2 and TRBJ2-2; no firm D call. Germline CDR1 reads SGHTA; CDR2 reads FQGNSA. With 5 bases removed from V and 0 bases from J, the gap between germline ends came to 13 bases. CDR3 size: 16 residues. The CDR3 loop reads CASSQARVSNTGELFF. CDR3 sequence (DNA): TGTGCCAGCAGCCAAGCTAGGGTATCGAACACCGGGGAGCTGTTTTTT. The variable domain in full, completed from reference TRBV7-2 and TRBJ2-2, reads GAGVSQSPSNKVTEKGKDVELRCDPISGHTALYWYRQSLGQGLEFLIYFQGNSAPDKSGLPSDRFSAERTGGSVSTLTIQRTQQEDSAVYLCASSQARVSNTGELFFGEGSRLTVL.

As concerns this clonotype: One end of the junction fails to match germline, which may point to a read error. The gene calls are TRBV10-1 and TRBJ2-2; TRBD2 is a possible D gene (5 bases). Germline CDR1 is WNHNN and CDR2 is SYGVQD (reference sequence). The CDR3 is 15 residues long. The CDR3 nucleotides read TGCGCCAGCAGTGAGTACGGAGAGCACACCGGGGAGCTGCTTTTT. Translating it yields CASSEYGEHTGELLF.

This chain connects TRBV20-1 to TRBJ1-1; tentatively, D is TRBD1 (5 bases). CDR3 length: 14 amino acids. Germline V gene data show CDR1 as DFQATT and CDR2 as SNEGSKA (reference sequence). Trimming stripped 6 bases from V and 1 base from J, with 15 bases between. The CDR3 here is CSATDDGGNTEAFF. CDR3 nucleotides: TGCAGTGCCACGGATGATGGGGGGAACACTGAAGCTTTCTTT.

This sequence joins TRBV29-1 and TRBJ1-3; D uncertain. Trimming left V 6 bases short and J 4 bases short, with 10 bases between. The CDR3 spans 12 residues. The V gene's germline CDR1 is SQVTM and CDR2 ANQGSEA. CDR3 nucleotide sequence: TGCAGCGTCCCGTCCGGGGGAAACACCATATATTTT. Amino acid sequence: CSVPSGGNTIYF.

This clonotype came up many times. The chain recombines TRBV5-1 with TRBJ2-7, with 8 positions matching TRBD1. The V gene's germline CDR1 is SGHRS and CDR2 YFSETQ. The CDR3 contains 15 residues. V lost 0 bases, J lost 2 bases, and 4 bases stayed unmatched. CDR3 region: CASSLGGTGAYEQYF. The CDR3 DNA follows: TGCGCCAGCAGCTTGGGGGGGACAGGAGCCTACGAGCAGTACTTC.

This clonotype was counted ten times or more. The V and J genes are TRBV7-8 and TRBJ1-5, with D unclear. Trimming left V 3 bases short and J 5 bases short, with 14 bases between. The length of the CDR3 is 15 residues. Germline lookup yields CDR1 SGHVS and CDR2 FQNEAQ. CDR3 amino acids: CASSFRSSRDQPQHF. The CDR3 DNA is TGTGCCAGCAGCTTTAGGAGTTCTAGGGATCAGCCCCAGCATTTT.

This clonotype was counted at least ten times. The chain has TRBV29-1 and TRBJ1-1, with 8 bases fitting TRBD1. This CDR3 region has 17 residues. CDR1 SQVTM and CDR2 ANQGSEA come from the germline V gene. J was trimmed by 1 base and V by 3 bases; bases with no gene match: 13. The CDR3 loop reads CSVEAVKGTGWNTEAFF. CDR3 in DNA: TGCAGCGTTGAGGCGGTGAAGGGGACAGGTTGGAACACTGAAGCTTTCTTT.

The chain has TRBV14 and TRBJ1-2; D possibly corresponds to TRBD1 (6 bases). V was pared by 0 bases and J by 7 bases, with 21 bases between. This CDR3 is 17 amino acids long. From germline, CDR1 is SGHDN and CDR2 FVKESK. The CDR3, as DNA: TGTGCCAGCAGCCAAGATGGGGGGGGCGTTGGCCCCACTGGCTACACCTTC. Its translation: CASSQDGGGVGPTGYTF.

Concerning this clonotype: A much larger clone differs from this one at a single base, so this may be a read error. The V call is TRBV12-3 or TRBV12-4, the J call TRBJ2-7; D may be TRBD1 (6 bases). CDR3 length equals 13 residues. The CDR3 region has the DNA TGTGCCAGCAGCTCAGGGGCGGTGGTCGAGCAGTGCTTC. This gives the protein CASSSGAVVEQCF.

The chain uses TRBV29-1 and TRBJ2-7, with D perhaps given as TRBD1 or TRBD2 (5 bases each). The germline V and J ends were trimmed by 4 bases and 5 bases, with 9 bases remaining between them. CDR3 length: 11 residues. Germline CDR1 and CDR2: SQVTM and ANQGSEA. Written as DNA, the CDR3 is TGCAGCGTTGGGGGACGCGACGAGCAGTACTTC. Its translation is CSVGGRDEQYF.

In this sample, this clonotype turned up many times. The gene calls are TRBV29-1 and TRBJ1-1; D uncertain. With 6 bases removed from V and 4 bases from J, the gap between germline ends came to 9 bases. This CDR3 comprises 11 residues. The germline CDR1 and CDR2 sequences are SQVTM and ANQGSEA. CDR3 sequence reads: CSVGLSTEAFF. The CDR3 coding sequence is TGCAGCGTAGGGTTGAGCACTGAAGCTTTCTTT.

This clonotype occurred many times. The J gene is TRBJ1-6, the V gene TRBV19; the D gene is possibly TRBD1 (5 bases). The V and J ends lost 4 bases and 10 bases respectively, with 20 bases between them. The CDR3 is made up of 16 amino acids. Germline CDR1 LNHDA, CDR2 SQIVND (reference sequence). CDR3 DNA sequence: TGTGCCAGTAGTACACTGGGGACGACTACGGTGTCACCCCTCCACTTT. Translated: CASSTLGTTTVSPLHF.

The rearrangement uses TRBV10-3 and TRBJ1-2, with D perhaps TRBD1 (5 bases). CDR3 length: 15 amino acids. Trimming pared 10 bases from V and 2 bases from J, leaving 20 bases between. Per the germline V gene, CDR1 is ENHRY and CDR2 is SYGVKD. CDR3: CANGKGGAGNYGYTF. In DNA form, the CDR3 reads TGTGCCAACGGCAAGGGAGGGGCTGGAAACTATGGCTACACCTTC.

This clonotype was recorded many times. The rearrangement links TRBV19 to TRBJ1-5, with D possibly being TRBD1 (6 bases). V lost 7 bases, J lost 7 bases, and 20 bases lay in between. The CDR3 is 15 residues long. CDR1 is LNHDA, CDR2 SQIVND, per germline (reference sequence). This CDR3 reads CASMTPGGATQPQHF. CDR3 in DNA: TGTGCCAGTATGACTCCCGGGGGGGCTACCCAGCCCCAGCATTTT. Supplemented by reference TRBV19 and TRBJ1-5, the full variable domain reads DGGITQSPKYLFRKEGQNVTLSCEQNLNHDAMYWYRQDPGQGLRLIYYSQIVNDFQKGDIAEGYSVSREKKESFPLTVTSAQKNPTAFYLCASMTPGGATQPQHFGDGTRLSIL.

This clonotype showed up many times. This chain joins TRBV20-1 and TRBJ1-4, with no clear D. V was shortened by 0 bases and J by 8 bases, with 4 bases between the two germline ends. The CDR3 runs 11 residues. CDR1 DFQATT and CDR2 SNEGSKA come from the germline V gene (reference sequence). The CDR3 is CSAREGEKLFF. CDR3 DNA: TGCAGTGCTAGAGAGGGGGAAAAACTGTTTTTT.

The V call is TRBV20-1, the J call TRBJ1-1; D may be TRBD1 (6 bases). Trimming took off 2 bases at V and 3 bases at J, with 16 bases between the two ends. The germline V gene has CDR1 DFQATT and CDR2 SNEGSKA (reference sequence). This CDR3 has 15 amino acids. The CDR3 protein is CSARLAGGRYTEAFF. In DNA form, the CDR3 reads TGCAGTGCTAGACTAGCGGGGGGGCGTTACACTGAAGCTTTCTTT.